A single sample is the source of the 14 T cell receptor beta chains below, sequenced in a study of Ad26.COV2.S vaccination and SARS-CoV-2 variants. Described treatment: around 19 received Ad26.COV2.S at low or high dose, single or two shots; 5 received placebo; per-sample allocation not given. Collection of samples fell on day 63 after the first vaccine or placebo injection. Here immunoSEQ multiplex PCR was the method, and the copy in TCRdb shows in-frame clones only, minus some. The data show approximately 400,000 clones, 83% seen once. Sample: peripheral blood, taken in a trial of Ad26.COV2.S vaccine versus placebo. The receptors here all came from a person between 18 and 65 years old who received the Ad26.COV2.S COVID-19 vaccine or a placebo.

This clone was detected only a few times. The chain links TRBV2 to TRBJ1-1; D is unresolved. The germline V gene encodes CDR1 SNHLY and CDR2 FYNNEI. This CDR3 spans 13 amino acids. The V end lost 4 bases, the J end lost 4 bases, and 10 bases lay between the germline ends. The CDR3 region is CASSGGRGTEAFF. The CDR3 DNA is TGTGCCAGCAGTGGAGGGAGAGGCACTGAAGCTTTCTTT. The whole variable domain, filled in from reference TRBV2 and TRBJ1-1, reads EPEVTQTPSHQVTQMGQEVILRCVPISNHLYFYWYRQILGQKVEFLVSFYNNEISEKSEIFDDQFSVERPDGSNFTLKIRSTKLEDSAMYFCASSGGRGTEAFFGQGTRLTVV.

The chain uses TRBV5-1 and TRBJ2-1, with a weak D call TRBD1 (5 bases). This CDR3 contains 14 residues. Trimming took 0 bases from V and 4 from J, leaving 8 bases between them. Per germline, CDR1 SGHRS and CDR2 YFSETQ. This CDR3 reads CASSLETEYNEQFF. CDR3 sequence (DNA): TGCGCCAGCAGCTTGGAGACAGAATACAATGAGCAGTTCTTC.

The chain links TRBV6-6 to TRBJ1-1; tentatively, D is TRBD1 (5 bases). V lost 3 bases to trimming and J lost 2 bases, with 13 bases between them. Germline lookup yields CDR1 MNHNY and CDR2 SVGAGI (reference sequence). This CDR3 region has 15 residues. The CDR3 sequence: CASSYHRGGNTEAFF. DNA for the CDR3: TGTGCCAGCAGTTATCACCGCGGGGGAAACACTGAAGCTTTCTTT.

The rearrangement links TRBV5-1 to TRBJ1-2; no definite D call. This CDR3 comprises 12 residues. The V gene lost 5 bases and the J gene lost 5 bases, with 10 bases spanning the gap. Germline CDR1 SGHRS, CDR2 YFSETQ. CDR3 residues: CASSTDLYGYTF. The CDR3 bases are TGCGCCAGCAGTACAGACTTGTATGGCTACACCTTC.

The chain has TRBV12-3 or TRBV12-4 and TRBJ1-5, with no clear D. The CDR3 is made up of 13 amino acids. Trimming shortened V by 7 bases and J by 7 bases, and 14 bases separated the two germline ends. The CDR3 DNA reads as TGTGCCAGCACTTCCCTAGGAGGGCAGCCCCAGCATTTT. It yields the protein CASTSLGGQPQHF.

This clone was seen only a few times. The rearrangement links TRBV7-9 to TRBJ1-2; maybe TRBD1 (5 bases). Germline CDR1 reads SEHNR; CDR2 reads FQNEAQ (reference sequence). V was pared by 5 bases and J by 5 bases, with 18 bases between. The CDR3 is 15 amino acids. The CDR3, as DNA: TGTGCCAGCAGCGCGGATCAGGGTTTCGTTTATGGCTACACCTTC. Its translation is CASSADQGFVYGYTF.

The chain has TRBV5-1 and TRBJ2-7; 7 bases fit TRBD2. The CDR3 consists of 16 residues. Per germline, CDR1 SGHRS and CDR2 YFSETQ. After removal of 4 bases from V and 7 bases from J, the junction contained 17 bases not matched to a gene. The CDR3 DNA follows: TGCGCCAGCAGCCACTATGCCAGAGCGGGAATGGGGGAGCAGTACTTC. As protein: CASSHYARAGMGEQYF. The variable domain in full, with the rest retrieved from reference TRBV5-1 and TRBJ2-7, is KAGVTQTPRYLIKTRGQQVTLSCSPISGHRSVSWYQQTPGQGLQFLFEYFSETQRNKGNFPGRFSGRQFSNSRSEMNVSTLELGDSALYLCASSHYARAGMGEQYFGPGTRLTVT.

This clone was seen once. This chain uses TRBV29-1 with TRBJ1-1; D gene ambiguous. Germline loops: CDR1 SQVTM, CDR2 ANQGSEA. The length of the CDR3 is 11 residues. V was shortened by 3 bases and J by 7 bases, with 9 bases between the two germline ends. The CDR3 region is CSVDGGGEAFF. CDR3 bases: TGCAGCGTTGATGGTGGCGGTGAAGCTTTCTTT.

This chain uses TRBV19 with TRBJ1-1, with 7 bases matching TRBD1. J was trimmed by 8 bases and V by 4 bases; bases with no gene match: 4. This CDR3 has 12 amino acids. The V gene's germline CDR1 is LNHDA and CDR2 SQIVND (reference sequence). In DNA form, the CDR3 reads TGTGCCAGTAGTACTAAGACAGGGGAAGCTTTCTTT. Translating gives CASSTKTGEAFF. Variable domain in full (rest from reference TRBV19 and TRBJ1-1): DGGITQSPKYLFRKEGQNVTLSCEQNLNHDAMYWYRQDPGQGLRLIYYSQIVNDFQKGDIAEGYSVSREKKESFPLTVTSAQKNPTAFYLCASSTKTGEAFFGQGTRLTVV.

The chain has TRBV6-1 and TRBJ1-1; D remains unclear. Between the trimmed V and J ends, which lost 5 bases and 3 bases, there was a span of 4 bases. The CDR3 loop spans 11 amino acids. Germline V gene sequence: CDR1 MNHNS, CDR2 SASEGT. The CDR3 is CASSYDTEAFF. DNA of the CDR3: TGTGCCAGCAGTTATGACACTGAAGCTTTCTTT.

The V call is TRBV5-1, the J call TRBJ2-5; TRBD2 agrees at 8 bases. The J segment lost 2 bases and the V segment lost 0 bases, leaving 6 bases of the junction unmatched. From germline, CDR1 is SGHRS and CDR2 YFSETQ. The CDR3 spans 16 residues. The CDR3 nucleotides are TGCGCCAGCAGCTTGGTGGCGGGGGGCGTACAAGAGACCCAGTACTTC. This codes for CASSLVAGGVQETQYF.

The V and J genes are TRBV5-1 and TRBJ2-5, with 10 positions matching TRBD2. V dropped 4 bases and J dropped 5; count of bases not matched to a gene: 14. CDR3 size: 17 residues. Germline V lookup: CDR1 SGHRS, CDR2 YFSETQ. CDR3 DNA: TGCGCCAGCAGCCCTTGGACTAGCGGCCTAGGGAGGGAGACCCAGTACTTC. Its protein product is CASSPWTSGLGRETQYF.

The chain carries TRBV6-2 or TRBV6-3 and TRBJ2-1; D may correspond to TRBD1 or TRBD2 (8 bases each). The CDR3 has 17 amino acids. V dropped 2 bases and J dropped 5 bases, with 19 bases sitting between them. Looked up from germline, CDR1 is MNHEY and CDR2 is SVGEGT. Here the CDR3 reads CASSYPQGAGGNNEQFF. The CDR3 nucleotides read TGTGCCAGCAGTTACCCTCAGGGGGCGGGGGGAAACAATGAGCAGTTCTTC.

This clone is a singleton in its sample. The rearrangement uses TRBV7-6 and TRBJ1-3, with D perhaps matching TRBD1 (5 bases). V lost 5 bases to trimming and J lost 1 base, with 15 bases between them. Germline CDR1 SGHVS, CDR2 FNYEAQ. The CDR3 loop spans 16 amino acids. In nucleotides, the CDR3 is TGTGCCAGCAGCCAAGAGTCCGGGGGTTCTGGAAACACCATATATTTT. Its protein product is CASSQESGGSGNTIYF.